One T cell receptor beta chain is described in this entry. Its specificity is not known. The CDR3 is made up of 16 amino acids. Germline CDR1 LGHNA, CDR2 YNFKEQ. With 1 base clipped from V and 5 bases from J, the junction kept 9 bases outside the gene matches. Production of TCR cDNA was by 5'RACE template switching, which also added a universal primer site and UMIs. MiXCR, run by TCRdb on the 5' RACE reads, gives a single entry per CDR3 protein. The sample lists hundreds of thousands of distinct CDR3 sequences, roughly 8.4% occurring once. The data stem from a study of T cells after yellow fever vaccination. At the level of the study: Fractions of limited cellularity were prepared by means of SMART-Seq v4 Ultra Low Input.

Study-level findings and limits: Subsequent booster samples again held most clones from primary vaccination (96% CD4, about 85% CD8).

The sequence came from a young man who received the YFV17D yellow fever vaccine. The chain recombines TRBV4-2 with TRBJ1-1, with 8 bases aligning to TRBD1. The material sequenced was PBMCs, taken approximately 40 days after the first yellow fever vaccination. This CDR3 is CASSQVHDRGGTEAFF. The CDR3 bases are TGTGCCAGCAGCCAAGTTCACGACAGGGGCGGTACTGAAGCTTTCTTT.